The T cell receptor beta chain under discussion was sequenced for a study of T-cell memory formation after mild COVID-19. The TCR alpha and TCR beta cDNA libraries, bearing sample barcodes and UMIs, were generated by 5'RACE using constant-segment primers. TCRdb reanalysed the 5' RACE reads using MiXCR and keeps one entry per CDR3 protein. The sample holds hundreds of thousands of distinct CDR3 sequences, approximately 20% seen once. This CDR3 has 13 amino acids. CDR1 is DFQATT, CDR2 SNEGSKA, per germline (reference sequence). Trimming took 6 bases from V and 7 from J; bases not matched to a gene: 12. Notes on this clonotype: Its specificity is unknown.

Study results and limitations: CD4+ contracting clones were found mainly in CM and EM, and CD8+ ones in EMRA. Clonal second-wave expansions that peaked on day 37 had unconfirmed SARS-CoV-2 specificity. Clones shrinking from day 15 to 85 showed even CD4/CD8 mixes; later expanders tilted CD4+.

V is TRBV20-1 and J is TRBJ2-7, with 7 bases aligning to TRBD2. The sequencing input was PBMCs or a T cell subset sorted from them (not recorded which). The sequence was obtained from an adult woman who had mild COVID-19 (a few samples of this study predate the infection). Cell type and time point are not known. This CDR3 reads CSALLGGAGEQYF. CDR3 nucleotide sequence: TGCAGTGCCCTCCTTGGGGGAGCGGGGGAGCAGTACTTC.